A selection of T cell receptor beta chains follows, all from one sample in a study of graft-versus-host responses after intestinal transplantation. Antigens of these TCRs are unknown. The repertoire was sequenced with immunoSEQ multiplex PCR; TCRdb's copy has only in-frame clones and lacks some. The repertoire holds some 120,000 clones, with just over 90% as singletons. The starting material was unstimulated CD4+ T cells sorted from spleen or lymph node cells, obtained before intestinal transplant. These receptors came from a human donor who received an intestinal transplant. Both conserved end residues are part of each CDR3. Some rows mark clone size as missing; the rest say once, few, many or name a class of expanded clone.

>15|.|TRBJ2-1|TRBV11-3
CASSLKRGSYNEQFF
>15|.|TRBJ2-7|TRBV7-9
CASSLPSGTSYEQYF
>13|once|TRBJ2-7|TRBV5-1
CASSRGGRYEQYF
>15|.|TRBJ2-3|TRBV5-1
CASSFSGTSGDTQYF
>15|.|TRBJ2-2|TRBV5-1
CASKFRVENTGELFF
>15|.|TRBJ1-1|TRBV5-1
CASSYSGTQNTEAFF
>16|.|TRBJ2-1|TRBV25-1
CASSEQIAGGMNEQFF
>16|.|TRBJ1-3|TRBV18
CASTQGQLYSGNTIYF
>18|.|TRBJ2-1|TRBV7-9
CASSLIPRERASNNEQFF
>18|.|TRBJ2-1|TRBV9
CASAPGQGFWGERNEQFF
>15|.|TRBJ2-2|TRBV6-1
CASSPLDRGGGELFF
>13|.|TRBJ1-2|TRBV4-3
CASSQGPGQTDTF
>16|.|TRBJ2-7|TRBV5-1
CASSLAAGLAFHEQYF
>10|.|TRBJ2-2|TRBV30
CAWGQGELFF
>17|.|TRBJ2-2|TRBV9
CASSVGSGVQRTGELFF
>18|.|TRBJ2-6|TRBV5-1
CASRPTGGLRSGANVLTF
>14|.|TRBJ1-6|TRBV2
CASSSDRGLSPLHF
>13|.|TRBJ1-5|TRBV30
CAWGTVQYQPQHF
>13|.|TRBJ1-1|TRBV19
CASSRNRNTEAFF
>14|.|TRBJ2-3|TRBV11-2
CASSPRLARDTQYF
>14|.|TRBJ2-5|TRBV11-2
CASSYSGGAETQYF
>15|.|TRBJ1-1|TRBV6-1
CASSGPQGGFTEAFF
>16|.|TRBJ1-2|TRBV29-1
CSVEGWTGVANYGYTF
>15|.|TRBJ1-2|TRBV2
CASSDLGTGSKDYTF
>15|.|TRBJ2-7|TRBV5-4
CASSWPGQGAREQYF
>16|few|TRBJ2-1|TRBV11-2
CASSPLLAGGYNEQFF